What follows are 30 T cell receptor beta chains derived from one specimen sequenced in a study of T cell repertoires in cytomegalovirus infection. TCRdb ran MiXCR on the reads and lists one entry per CDR3 protein. This sample yields about 140,000 distinct CDR3 sequences, of which under 8% are seen a single time; under 20% belongs to the top ten. The sample was PBMCs. These receptors were obtained from a human donor in good health (CMV status not recorded). Some clones in this sample may be carry-over from other donors' samples.

This clonotype appeared many times. The chain couples TRBV29-1 to TRBJ2-3; TRBD1 matches 7 bases. Germline CDR1 SQVTM, CDR2 ANQGSEA. This CDR3 contains 13 residues. V gave up 7 bases and J gave up 2 bases; unmatched junction bases: 6. CDR3 amino acids: CSGTGVFTDTQYF. The CDR3 region has the DNA TGCAGCGGAACAGGGGTATTCACAGATACGCAGTATTTT.

The sample holds many counts of this clonotype. The chain carries TRBV2 and TRBJ2-7, with 9 nucleotides matching TRBD1. This CDR3 is 15 amino acids long. The J segment lost 3 bases and the V segment lost 6 bases, leaving 9 bases of the junction unmatched. CDR1 is SNHLY, CDR2 FYNNEI, per germline. In DNA, the CDR3 is TGTGCCAGCAGGAACTCAGACAGGGGGGACTACGAGCAGTACTTC. This translates into CASRNSDRGDYEQYF.

Many counts were recorded for this clonotype. J is TRBJ1-2 and V is TRBV29-1, with TRBD1 matching over 8 bases. The CDR3 totals 13 residues. Per the germline V gene, CDR1 is SQVTM and CDR2 is ANQGSEA. V was clipped by 2 bases and J by 8 bases; unmatched bases: 7. CDR3 sequence: CSVENPGGGGYTF. CDR3 DNA: TGCAGCGTTGAAAACCCAGGGGGCGGAGGCTACACCTTC.

The table lists this clonotype with many counts. V usage is TRBV2 and J usage is TRBJ2-7; D is undetermined. Trimming removed 7 bases from V and 3 bases from J, with 10 bases in between. CDR1 and CDR2 from the germline V gene are SNHLY and FYNNEI. This CDR3 is 12 amino acids long. The CDR3 loop is CASNKGYYEQYF. The CDR3 coding sequence is TGTGCCAGCAACAAGGGATACTACGAGCAGTACTTC.

This clonotype appeared many times. The chain carries TRBV7-8 and TRBJ1-6; 8 bases line up with TRBD1. The V gene's germline CDR1 is SGHVS and CDR2 FQNEAQ. Trimming took 3 bases from V and 6 from J; bases not matched to a gene: 7. This CDR3 is 16 amino acids long. This chain's CDR3 is CASSLTDRVINSPLHF. CDR3 in DNA: TGTGCCAGCAGCTTGACGGACAGGGTTATTAATTCACCCCTCCACTTT.

The chain recombines TRBV5-1 with TRBJ1-2; 9 bases are a match to TRBD1. V gave up 4 bases and J gave up 7 bases; unmatched junction bases: 11. Germline assignment: CDR1 SGHRS and CDR2 YFSETQ. There are 15 residues in the CDR3. CDR3 coding DNA: TGCGCCAGCAGCCTACAACCGGGACAGGGAGGTGGCTACACCTTC. Its protein is CASSLQPGQGGGYTF.

The V gene is TRBV19, the J gene TRBJ2-1; 9 nucleotides line up with TRBD1. This CDR3 spans 15 amino acids. V lost 2 bases, J lost 7 bases, and 6 bases stayed unmatched. The germline gives CDR1 LNHDA, CDR2 SQIVND (reference sequence). CDR3 sequence: CASSINRGLPNEQFF. CDR3 sequence (DNA): TGTGCCAGTAGTATAAACAGGGGGCTCCCGAATGAGCAGTTCTTC.

The chain uses TRBV29-1 and TRBJ2-5; D is undetermined. Germline CDR1 SQVTM, CDR2 ANQGSEA. Trimming pared 3 bases from V and 8 bases from J, leaving 10 bases between. The CDR3 length is 11 residues. The CDR3 nucleotides are TGCAGCGTTGAGGGCAGGCCAACCCAGTACTTC. This gives the protein CSVEGRPTQYF.

CDR3 in amino acids: CASSHRDLAKNIQYF. CDR3 bases: TGTGCCAGCAGCCACAGGGATCTAGCCAAAAACATTCAGTACTTC. J is TRBJ2-4 and V is TRBV6-6; a possible D gene is TRBD1 (6 bases). Germline V gene lookup returns CDR1 MNHNY and CDR2 SVGAGI (reference sequence). V lost 6 bases to trimming and J lost 0 bases, with 12 bases between them. This CDR3 has 15 residues.

This clonotype was seen ten or more times. The rearrangement links TRBV11-2 to TRBJ2-3, with 7 bases identical to TRBD1. There are 17 residues in the CDR3. V shed 3 bases and J 2 bases; nucleotides not matched to a gene: 11. Germline V gene data show CDR1 as SGHAT and CDR2 as FQNNGV. Here the CDR3 reads CASSFIQGQAFTDTQYF. The CDR3 DNA reads TGTGCCAGCAGCTTTATCCAAGGACAGGCCTTCACAGATACGCAGTATTTT.

This clonotype was observed at least ten times. This chain joins TRBV27 and TRBJ1-1; possible D gene TRBD1, 6 bases. This CDR3 has 12 residues. Germline assignment: CDR1 MNHEY and CDR2 SMNVEV (reference sequence). Trimming removed 4 bases at V and 4 bases at J, with 7 bases between. CDR3 sequence reads: CASSSGVTEAFF. CDR3 DNA sequence: TGTGCCAGCAGTTCAGGGGTCACTGAAGCTTTCTTT.

In this sample, this clonotype turned up many times. The chain joins TRBV7-2 to TRBJ1-3; tentatively, D is TRBD1 (6 bases). Germline V gene sequence: CDR1 SGHTA, CDR2 FQGNSA. Trimming pared 2 bases from V and 7 bases from J, leaving 21 bases between. The CDR3 runs to 17 residues. CDR3 DNA sequence: TGTGCCAGCAGCTTATTTCCAGGACAGCGCGAAGGCAACACCATATATTTT. Amino acid sequence: CASSLFPGQREGNTIYF. Combining the CDR3 with reference TRBV7-2 and TRBJ1-3 gives the whole variable domain GAGVSQSPSNKVTEKGKDVELRCDPISGHTALYWYRQSLGQGLEFLIYFQGNSAPDKSGLPSDRFSAERTGGSVSTLTIQRTQQEDSAVYLCASSLFPGQREGNTIYFGEGSWLTVV.

The chain combines TRBV24-1 with TRBJ2-1, with no clear D. The CDR3 is 12 amino acids. Germline lookup yields CDR1 KGHDR and CDR2 SFDVKD. The germline V and J ends were trimmed by 4 bases and 3 bases, with 3 bases remaining between them. In nucleotides, the CDR3 is TGTGCCACCAGTGACTACTACAATGAGCAGTTCTTC. Its translation: CATSDYYNEQFF.

This clonotype was picked up a small number of times. The rearrangement joins TRBV5-4 to TRBJ2-3; 7 bases fit TRBD2. Trimming cost V 4 bases and J 2 bases; bases outside gene matches: 7. In germline, CDR1 is SGHNT, CDR2 YYREEE (reference sequence). This CDR3 is 15 amino acids long. The CDR3 DNA reads TGTGCCAGCAGCCTCGACGGGGGGTACACAGATACGCAGTATTTT. As protein: CASSLDGGYTDTQYF.

This clonotype was observed a few times. The chain employs TRBV24-1 and TRBJ1-5; no clear D. The CDR3 spans 15 residues. V lost 1 base and J lost 4, with 10 bases in between. Germline loops: CDR1 KGHDR, CDR2 SFDVKD. In nucleotides, the CDR3 is TGTGCCACCAGTGATTTTTCGGGATGGAATCAGCCCCAGCATTTT. Its translation: CATSDFSGWNQPQHF.

DNA of the CDR3: TGTGCCAGTAGAGCAAGGGGTGTTGGCATGAACACTGAAGCTTTCTTT. Residues: CASRARGVGMNTEAFF. The chain links TRBV19 to TRBJ1-1; perhaps TRBD1 as D (5 bases). The CDR3 covers 16 residues. Per the germline V gene, CDR1 is LNHDA and CDR2 is SQIVND (reference sequence). Trimming pared 6 bases from V and 0 bases from J, leaving 17 bases between. The complete variable domain, with remaining parts taken from reference TRBV19 and TRBJ1-1, reads DGGITQSPKYLFRKEGQNVTLSCEQNLNHDAMYWYRQDPGQGLRLIYYSQIVNDFQKGDIAEGYSVSREKKESFPLTVTSAQKNPTAFYLCASRARGVGMNTEAFFGQGTRLTVV.

A few counts support this clonotype. The J gene is TRBJ2-7, the V gene TRBV5-6; 10 bases are a match to TRBD1. The CDR3 sequence is 13 residues long. Germline assignment: CDR1 SGHDT and CDR2 YYEEEE. V dropped 3 bases and J dropped 5; count of bases not matched to a gene: 2. The DNA of the CDR3 is TGTGCCAGCAGCTGGGACAGGGGCAACGAGCAGTACTTC. It is translated as CASSWDRGNEQYF.

Only a few counts were recorded for this clonotype. The rearrangement uses TRBV7-9 and TRBJ1-5, with a possible D match to TRBD1 (5 bases). V lost 0 bases to trimming and J lost 8 bases, with 8 bases between them. The germline gives CDR1 SEHNR, CDR2 FQNEAQ (reference sequence). This CDR3 comprises 13 residues. CDR3 DNA sequence: TGTGCCAGCAGCTTAGCGCTGGGGGAGCCCCAGCATTTT. As protein: CASSLALGEPQHF.

A few counts support this clonotype. V is TRBV28 and J is TRBJ2-7; 7 nucleotides match TRBD1. Germline trimming cut 1 base from V and 2 bases from J; bases unmatched to any gene: 5. The CDR3 is 15 residues long. The V gene's germline CDR1 is MDHEN and CDR2 SYDVKM. The CDR3 here is CASSLFSDRTYEQYF. CDR3 DNA: TGTGCCAGCAGTTTATTCTCGGACAGGACCTACGAGCAGTACTTC.

This clonotype turned up a few times. The J gene is TRBJ2-1, the V gene TRBV5-4, with D possibly being TRBD1 or TRBD2 (7 bases each). In germline, CDR1 is SGHNT, CDR2 YYREEE (reference sequence). The length of the CDR3 is 14 residues. V lost 4 bases and J 7 bases, leaving 15 bases between the germline ends. This chain's CDR3 is CASSRQGGGNEQFF. The DNA of the CDR3 is TGTGCCAGCAGCCGACAGGGAGGGGGGAATGAGCAGTTCTTC. Drawing the rest from reference TRBV5-4 and TRBJ2-1, the complete variable domain is ETGVTQSPTHLIKTRGQQVTLRCSSQSGHNTVSWYQQALGQGPQFIFQYYREEENGRGNFPPRFSGLQFPNYSSELNVNALELDDSALYLCASSRQGGGNEQFFGPGTRLTVL.

Many counts were recorded for this clonotype. The V and J genes are TRBV7-2 and TRBJ2-1; 8 bases fit TRBD2. This CDR3 comprises 14 residues. The V gene's germline CDR1 is SGHTA and CDR2 FQGNSA. V lost 5 bases to trimming and J lost 5 bases; unmatched junction nucleotides: 5. The CDR3 region has the DNA TGTGCCAGCAGCAAGGGACTAGTGAACAATGAGCAGTTCTTC. Protein: CASSKGLVNNEQFF.

This clonotype has at least ten counts. This chain connects TRBV28 to TRBJ2-2; possible D gene TRBD2, 6 bases. Trimming took off 6 bases at V and 5 bases at J, with 13 bases between the two ends. CDR3 length equals 14 residues. Germline V lookup: CDR1 MDHEN, CDR2 SYDVKM. CDR3 loop: CASSWGVETGELFF. In nucleotides, the CDR3 is TGTGCCAGCAGCTGGGGGGTTGAGACCGGGGAGCTGTTTTTT. Variable domain in full (rest from reference TRBV28 and TRBJ2-2): DVKVTQSSRYLVKRTGEKVFLECVQDMDHENMFWYRQDPGLGLRLIYFSYDVKMKEKGDIPEGYSVSREKKERFSLILESASTNQTSMYLCASSWGVETGELFFGEGSRLTVL.

This clonotype was counted ten times or more. The chain combines TRBV5-4 with TRBJ2-1; D gene uncertain. Looked up from germline, CDR1 is SGHNT and CDR2 is YYREEE (reference sequence). V lost 0 bases and J lost 10, with 20 bases in between. CDR3 size: 16 residues. CDR3 amino acids: CASSLERQSPAQEQFF. Here the CDR3 DNA reads TGTGCCAGCAGCTTGGAGCGCCAGTCTCCGGCCCAGGAGCAGTTCTTC.

In this sample, this clonotype turned up many times. The rearrangement links TRBV7-2 to TRBJ2-3, with a possible D match to TRBD1 (6 bases). Deletions cut 5 bases from V and 3 bases from J, with 15 bases between. There are 15 residues in the CDR3. Germline CDR1 is SGHTA and CDR2 is FQGNSA. The CDR3 DNA is TGTGCCAGCAGCCCCCGAGGGGGTTCGACAGATACGCAGTATTTT. Translated: CASSPRGGSTDTQYF.

This clonotype has a handful of counts. A much larger clone is a single base away; this may be a read error. The chain links TRBV9 to TRBJ1-1; 7 nucleotides agree with TRBD1. There are 14 residues in the CDR3. The germline V gene has CDR1 SGDLS and CDR2 YYNGEE. Trimming cost V 3 bases and J 1 base; bases outside gene matches: 3. In DNA, the CDR3 is TGTGCCAGCAGCGCCGACAGGGAGAACACTGAAGCTTTCTTT. Translated: CASSADRENTEAFF.

This clonotype has a count of ten or more. J is TRBJ2-4 and V is TRBV28, with 12 nucleotides matching TRBD2. Germline CDR1 and CDR2: MDHEN and SYDVKM. This CDR3 region has 15 residues. V trimming: 6 bases; J trimming: 2 bases; junction bases outside the gene matches: 2. CDR3 sequence reads: CASRTSGGTKNIQYF. DNA for the CDR3: TGTGCCAGCAGAACTAGCGGGGGGACCAAAAACATTCAGTACTTC.

This clonotype was counted many times. This sequence joins TRBV4-2 and TRBJ2-7; D possibly corresponds to TRBD2 (6 bases). In germline, CDR1 is LGHNA, CDR2 YNFKEQ. Trimming pared 3 bases from V and 0 bases from J, leaving 15 bases between. The CDR3 contains 16 residues. CDR3 amino acids: CASSQDYSGYSYEQYF. The CDR3 coding sequence is TGTGCCAGCAGCCAGGATTATAGCGGATACTCCTACGAGCAGTACTTC.

This sequence joins TRBV20-1 and TRBJ2-1; possible D gene TRBD1, 5 bases. The CDR3 runs 17 residues. Germline-derived CDR1 and CDR2 are DFQATT and SNEGSKA (reference sequence). V lost 3 bases and J 0 bases, leaving 18 bases between the germline ends. Written as DNA, the CDR3 is TGCAGTGCTAGGATCCCACGAACAGGAAGCTCCTACAATGAGCAGTTCTTC. It translates to CSARIPRTGSSYNEQFF.

This clonotype was observed many times. This chain links TRBV24-1 with TRBJ2-3, with TRBD1 matching 9 bases. This CDR3 spans 16 amino acids. The J segment lost 1 base and the V segment lost 2 bases, leaving 3 bases of the junction unmatched. Germline V lookup: CDR1 KGHDR, CDR2 SFDVKD. CDR3 sequence reads: CATSDSRQGGTDTQYF. Here the CDR3 DNA reads TGTGCCACCAGTGATTCAAGACAGGGGGGCACAGATACGCAGTATTTT.

This clonotype was counted ten times or more. V usage is TRBV7-2 and J usage is TRBJ1-2; weak D call: TRBD1 (5 bases). With 5 bases removed from V and 14 bases from J, the gap between germline ends came to 24 bases. The CDR3 loop spans 14 amino acids. Germline assignment: CDR1 SGHTA and CDR2 FQGNSA. CDR3 region: CASSRTTSDYGGTF. CDR3 nucleotide sequence: TGTGCCAGCAGCCGGACGACTTCGGACTATGGGGGGACCTTC.